This record concerns one T cell receptor beta chain sequence. Its antigen is not known. The record originates from a study of cytomegalovirus exposure and HLA in healthy donors. The study, taken as a whole, reports: TCR beta chain V- and J-gene trimming was linked, in a later analysis, to a missense variant in DCLRE1C. Most sequenced TCRs were rare (though some public TCRs occurred in many donors). Segments of the TCR beta V type were, in most cases, productive about 87% or about 30% of the time in an earlier analysis.

The ends were cut back, 2 bases at V and 7 bases at J, with 9 bases in the middle. CDR3 length: 13 residues. Germline V gene data show CDR1 as MNHEY and CDR2 as SVGAGI. A multiplex PCR was run with 60 Vbeta primers and 13 Jbeta primers. Clones were sequenced by immunoSEQ multiplex PCR, and TCRdb holds only the in-frame ones, with some missing. The table records roughly 160,000 clones, roughly 85% of them present only once. The chain is built from TRBV6-5 and TRBJ1-5; unclear D gene. The sequence derives from a woman in her forties or fifties in good health and CMV-seronegative. Material for sequencing was PBMCs. This chain's CDR3 is CASSYEGGQPQHF. DNA of the CDR3: TGTGCCAGCAGTTACGAGGGCGGCCAGCCCCAGCATTTT.